The 25 T cell receptor beta chains reported below all come from one sample, sequenced in a study of CD8+CD57+ T cells in acquired aplastic anemia. The TCR beta profiling, which covered VDJ combination and CDR3 sequence, was carried out using genomic DNA as the template. TCRdb processed the reads anew with MiXCR; each CDR3 protein has one entry. The table shows 150,000 to 200,000 distinct CDR3 sequences, with 64% occurring only once. The sample taken for sequencing was sorted CD4+, CD8+, or CD8+CD57+ T cells (not recorded which) from PBMCs. All receptors derive from a human donor with severe aplastic anemia or a healthy control (not recorded which).

This clonotype was recorded a few times. The J gene is TRBJ1-1, the V gene TRBV20-1; D gene uncertain. CDR1 and CDR2 from the germline V gene are DFQATT and SNEGSKA (reference sequence). This CDR3 comprises 13 residues. V was shortened by 6 bases and J by 4 bases, with 15 bases between the two germline ends. Here the CDR3 DNA reads TGCAGTGCCCCGGCGGGGTCGCCCACTGAAGCTTTCTTT. Protein product: CSAPAGSPTEAFF.

This chain links TRBV7-2 with TRBJ2-7; 7 bases are shared with TRBD1. The germline V gene has CDR1 SGHTA and CDR2 FQGNSA. J lost 5 bases, V lost 5 bases, and 6 bases had no gene match. The CDR3 runs 13 residues. In nucleotides, the CDR3 is TGTGCCAGCAGCCCGACAGGGTTCGACGAGCAGTACTTC. Translation gives CASSPTGFDEQYF.

The chain's CDR3 is CASKSDSQEAFF. The CDR3 DNA follows: TGCGCCAGCAAATCCGACAGCCAAGAAGCTTTCTTT. The chain has TRBV10-2 and TRBJ1-1, with TRBD1 as a possible D gene (5 bases). Trimming removed 7 bases from V and 8 bases from J, with 14 bases in between. This CDR3 spans 12 amino acids. Germline V gene data show CDR1 as WSHSY and CDR2 as SAAADI.

This clonotype was seen ten or more times. The chain joins TRBV7-8 to TRBJ2-3; D tentatively fits TRBD1 or TRBD2 (5 bases each). Trimming removed 5 bases at V and 0 bases at J, with 12 bases between. The germline gives CDR1 SGHVS, CDR2 FQNEAQ. The CDR3 is made up of 15 amino acids. This chain's CDR3 is CASSVWDPSTDTQYF. In nucleotides, the CDR3 is TGTGCCAGCAGCGTCTGGGACCCGAGCACAGATACGCAGTATTTT.

This chain joins TRBV7-9 and TRBJ2-6; D gene unclear. The germline gives CDR1 SEHNR, CDR2 FQNEAQ (reference sequence). Between the trimmed V and J ends, which lost 3 bases and 2 bases, there was a span of 8 bases. The CDR3 has 15 amino acids. The CDR3 spells CASSFHGPGANVLTF. As DNA, the CDR3 is TGTGCCAGCAGCTTCCACGGACCTGGGGCCAACGTCCTGACTTTC.

The chain employs TRBV15 and TRBJ2-7, with 8 bases aligning to TRBD1. J gave up 3 bases and V 2 bases, and 3 bases lay outside the gene matches. Germline lookup yields CDR1 LNHNV and CDR2 YYDKDF (reference sequence). This CDR3 has 14 amino acids. DNA for the CDR3: TGTGCCACCAGCAGATTGGACAGGGACTACGAGCAGTACTTC. Protein product: CATSRLDRDYEQYF.

CDR3 bases: TGTGCCAGCAGCTTGGTCGCCTCCGGCGGGGAGCTGTTTTTT. As protein: CASSLVASGGELFF. The chain is built from TRBV5-4 and TRBJ2-2, with D uncertain. The CDR3 sequence is 14 residues long. Germline V lookup: CDR1 SGHNT, CDR2 YYREEE (reference sequence). The V and J ends lost 0 bases and 7 bases respectively, with 10 bases between them.

A remark on this clonotype: One end of the junction varies from germline; a read error may be responsible. V gene TRBV5-1 combines with J gene TRBJ2-7; 9 positions agree with TRBD2. The CDR3 is 14 amino acids. Germline lookup yields CDR1 SGHRS and CDR2 YFSETQ. Here the CDR3 reads CASSLSAGGYEQYF. DNA for the CDR3: TGTGCCAGCAGCTTGTCAGCGGGGGGTTACGAGCAGTACTTC.

The V gene is TRBV19, the J gene TRBJ2-7, with 7 bases that match TRBD1. Germline CDR1 reads LNHDA; CDR2 reads SQIVND (reference sequence). V trimming: 11 bases; J trimming: 2 bases; junction bases outside the gene matches: 6. CDR3 length: 12 residues. Written as DNA, the CDR3 is TGTGCCTCAGGGGACAGTGCCTACGAGCAGTACTTC. Translating it yields CASGDSAYEQYF.

V gene TRBV19 combines with J gene TRBJ1-2; 7 bases agree with TRBD1. CDR3 length equals 13 residues. The germline V gene has CDR1 LNHDA and CDR2 SQIVND (reference sequence). The ends lost 3 bases at V and 3 bases at J; junction bases unmatched: 1. The DNA of the CDR3 is TGTGCCAGTAGTATCACAGGGGACTATGGCTACACCTTC. Residues: CASSITGDYGYTF.

The table lists this clonotype with a count of one. The chain uses TRBV7-9 and TRBJ2-7; D not resolved. V was shortened by 3 bases and J by 0 bases, with 6 bases between the two germline ends. CDR3 length: 13 amino acids. Germline V gene sequence: CDR1 SEHNR, CDR2 FQNEAQ (reference sequence). Here the CDR3 reads CASSFPFSYEQYF. CDR3 DNA: TGTGCCAGCAGCTTCCCCTTCTCCTACGAGCAGTACTTC.

In its sample, this clonotype was seen many times. The rearrangement links TRBV9 to TRBJ1-1; D remains unclear. Looked up from germline, CDR1 is SGDLS and CDR2 is YYNGEE. This CDR3 spans 14 amino acids. V was pared by 4 bases and J by 0 bases, with 10 bases between. The CDR3 DNA is TGTGCCAGCAGCCCTCAACACCTGAACACTGAAGCTTTCTTT. The encoded protein is CASSPQHLNTEAFF.

The V call is TRBV7-9, the J call TRBJ1-3; TRBD1 might be the D (5 bases). Per germline, CDR1 SEHNR and CDR2 FQNEAQ (reference sequence). The CDR3 has 16 amino acids. Trimming stripped 5 bases from V and 7 bases from J, with 21 bases between. The CDR3 loop reads CASSLRDGRFTNTIYF. The CDR3 nucleotides are TGTGCCAGCAGCCTCCGGGACGGACGATTTACCAACACCATATATTTT.

The chain uses TRBV20-1 and TRBJ1-2, with unresolved D. V lost 0 bases and J 12 bases, leaving 26 bases between the germline ends. This CDR3 is built from 16 residues. CDR1 is DFQATT, CDR2 SNEGSKA, per germline (reference sequence). CDR3 sequence reads: CSARDWTNPLIGGHTF. CDR3 DNA sequence: TGCAGTGCTAGAGATTGGACTAACCCCTTGATTGGCGGCCACACCTTC.

This clonotype was counted a few times. The V gene is TRBV7-8, the J gene TRBJ2-7, with D tentatively TRBD1 or TRBD2 (6 bases each). The CDR3 is 15 residues long. The germline V gene has CDR1 SGHVS and CDR2 FQNEAQ. V was cut by 1 base and J by 7 bases, with 17 bases left in between. The CDR3 loop is CASSLVLGGQGEQYF. CDR3 nucleotides: TGTGCCAGCAGCTTAGTCCTGGGGGGCCAGGGAGAGCAGTACTTC.

The chain links TRBV5-1 to TRBJ2-1; possible D gene TRBD2, 6 bases. V lost 0 bases, J lost 8 bases, and 18 bases lay in between. The CDR3 is 16 residues long. Germline CDR1 is SGHRS and CDR2 is YFSETQ. CDR3 amino acids: CASSLAGLARSYEQFF. The DNA for the CDR3 is TGCGCCAGCAGCTTGGCGGGGCTAGCGCGAAGTTATGAGCAGTTCTTC.

The chain combines TRBV7-9 with TRBJ2-7; D possibly uses TRBD1 or TRBD2 (5 bases each). The V and J ends lost 7 bases and 0 bases respectively, with 19 bases between them. The CDR3 runs to 16 residues. Germline-derived CDR1 and CDR2 are SEHNR and FQNEAQ (reference sequence). In DNA, the CDR3 is TGTGCCAGCACTCGTTGGGGGTCGAGGAGCTCCTACGAGCAGTACTTC. This codes for CASTRWGSRSSYEQYF.

This clonotype was observed at least ten times. The rearrangement links TRBV11-1 to TRBJ2-1, with 13 bases identical to TRBD2. Trimming took 0 bases from V and 5 from J; bases not matched to a gene: 1. The germline V gene has CDR1 SGHAT and CDR2 FQDESV (reference sequence). CDR3 size: 16 residues. The chain's CDR3 is CASSLAGLAGDNEQFF. CDR3 DNA: TGTGCCAGCAGCTTAGCTGGACTAGCGGGGGACAATGAGCAGTTCTTC.

V usage is TRBV29-1 and J usage is TRBJ2-1, with D possibly TRBD1 on 6 matching bases. This CDR3 spans 13 amino acids. CDR1 and CDR2 from the germline V gene are SQVTM and ANQGSEA. Trimming cost V 7 bases and J 6 bases, with 16 bases left between them. CDR3 in DNA: TGCAGCGCCCACCACAGGGAACCCAATGAGCAGTTCTTC. Protein sequence: CSAHHREPNEQFF.

The genes are TRBV5-1 and TRBJ1-1, with D perhaps matching TRBD1 (6 bases). Trimming cost V 2 bases and J 1 base, with 9 bases left between them. Looked up from germline, CDR1 is SGHRS and CDR2 is YFSETQ. This CDR3 is built from 14 residues. In DNA form, the CDR3 reads TGCGCCAGCAGCTTTAACAGGGAGAACACTGAAGCTTTCTTT. It is translated as CASSFNRENTEAFF.

CDR3 in amino acids: CASSIGAGRADTQYF. In DNA, the CDR3 is TGTGCCAGCAGTATAGGGGCGGGAAGGGCAGATACGCAGTATTTT. The rearrangement links TRBV7-8 to TRBJ2-3; D is possibly TRBD2 (6 bases). Germline V gene data show CDR1 as SGHVS and CDR2 as FQNEAQ. The CDR3 extends over 15 amino acids. V was pared by 6 bases and J by 4 bases, with 17 bases between.

The chain has TRBV5-6 and TRBJ2-5; perhaps TRBD1 as D (5 bases). Per the germline V gene, CDR1 is SGHDT and CDR2 is YYEEEE. V lost 4 bases to trimming and J lost 2 bases, with 15 bases between them. The CDR3 is 15 residues long. The CDR3 spells CASSLLGRGQETQYF. The CDR3 region has the DNA TGTGCCAGCAGCCTACTGGGGCGTGGACAAGAGACCCAGTACTTC.

The rearrangement links TRBV15 to TRBJ2-7, with D maybe TRBD1 (6 bases). V was cut by 3 bases and J by 4 bases, with 13 bases left in between. CDR1 and CDR2 (germline): LNHNV, YYDKDF (reference sequence). The CDR3 covers 14 residues. The CDR3 region is CATSRVTGPYEQYF. In nucleotides, the CDR3 is TGTGCCACCAGCAGGGTGACAGGACCTTACGAGCAGTACTTC.

V usage is TRBV27 and J usage is TRBJ2-7; 8 bases agree with TRBD2. V gave up 4 bases and J gave up 3 bases; unmatched junction bases: 5. In germline, CDR1 is MNHEY, CDR2 SMNVEV (reference sequence). The CDR3 sequence is 14 residues long. CDR3 protein: CASSSGGAVYEQYF. DNA for the CDR3: TGTGCCAGCAGTTCGGGGGGGGCCGTCTACGAGCAGTACTTC.

This clonotype was recorded once. The genes are TRBV20-1 and TRBJ2-5, with D possibly being TRBD1 or TRBD2 (5 bases each). Germline V gene data show CDR1 as DFQATT and CDR2 as SNEGSKA (reference sequence). V dropped 5 bases and J dropped 5 bases, with 9 bases sitting between them. This CDR3 is built from 11 residues. DNA of the CDR3: TGCAGTGCTGGGTGGGGGGAGACCCAGTACTTC. This codes for CSAGWGETQYF.